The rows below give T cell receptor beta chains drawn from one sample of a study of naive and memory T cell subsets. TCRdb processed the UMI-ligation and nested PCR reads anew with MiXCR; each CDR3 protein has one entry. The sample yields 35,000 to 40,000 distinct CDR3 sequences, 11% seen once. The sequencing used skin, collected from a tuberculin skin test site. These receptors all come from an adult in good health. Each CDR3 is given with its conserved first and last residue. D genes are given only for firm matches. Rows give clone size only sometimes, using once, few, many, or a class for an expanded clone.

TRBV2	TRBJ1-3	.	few	TGTGCCAGCAGTGACAGTGACCCAGCCACGGGAAACACCATATATTTT	CASSDSDPATGNTIYF
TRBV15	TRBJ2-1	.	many	TGTGCCACGGTCGGAGACTCCTACAATGAGCAGTTCTTC	CATVGDSYNEQFF
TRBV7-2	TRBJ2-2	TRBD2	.	TGTGCCAGCAGACGAGGACTAGCGGGGGGGGAGCTGTTTTTT	CASRRGLAGGELFF
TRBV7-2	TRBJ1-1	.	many	TGTGCCAGCAGCTTAGCGTTGAGGAACACTGAAGCTTTCTTT	CASSLALRNTEAFF
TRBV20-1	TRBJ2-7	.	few	TGCAGTGCTAGAGATTGGGCCGGGCAGGGGTTTGAGGAGCAGTACTTC	CSARDWAGQGFEEQYF
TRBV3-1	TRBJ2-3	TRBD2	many	TGTGCCAGCAGCCACGGGACTAGCGTTAGCACAGATACGCAGTATTTT	CASSHGTSVSTDTQYF
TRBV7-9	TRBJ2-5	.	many	TGTGCCAGCAGCTTAATAAGCGTAAAAGAGACCCAGTACTTC	CASSLISVKETQYF
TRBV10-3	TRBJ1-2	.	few	TGTGCCATCAGTGAAATCCCCCTCGTATCGGGGAGCTATGGCTACACCTTC	CAISEIPLVSGSYGYTF
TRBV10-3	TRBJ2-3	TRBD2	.	TGTGCCATCAGTGGTAGGCAACTAGCGGGATATCCAGATACGCAGTATTTT	CAISGRQLAGYPDTQYF
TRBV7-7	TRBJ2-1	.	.	TGTGCTAGCAGCCTAAGACCGTACAATGAGCAGTTCTTC	CASSLRPYNEQFF
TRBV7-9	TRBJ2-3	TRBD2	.	TGTGCCAGCAGTTGTCAACCCTGTCGCGGGGGGACCCAACTACTCACAGATACGCAGTATTTT	CASSCQPCRGGTQLLTDTQYF
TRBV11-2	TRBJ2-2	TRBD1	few	TGTGCCAGCAGAGAGGGGGTACAGGGGCCACCGAACACCGGGGAGCTGTTTTTT	CASREGVQGPPNTGELFF
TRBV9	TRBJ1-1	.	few	TGTGCCAGCAGCGAACGGCCAATGAACACTGAAGCTTTCTTT	CASSERPMNTEAFF
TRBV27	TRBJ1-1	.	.	TGTGCCAGCAGTTTATTTGGGCAGGTCCTTCGGGACACTGAAGCTTTCTTT	CASSLFGQVLRDTEAFF
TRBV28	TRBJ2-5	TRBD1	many	TGTGCCAGCAGTCGACAGGGCTCCGGGACCCAGTACTTC	CASSRQGSGTQYF
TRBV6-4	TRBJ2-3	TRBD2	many	TGTGCCAGCAGCCGCTCCCCTCCTAGCGGGGGGGCCGGCACAGATACGCAGTATTTT	CASSRSPPSGGAGTDTQYF
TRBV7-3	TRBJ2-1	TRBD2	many	TGTGCCAGCAGCCCAACTCGGACTAGCGGGAGCCGATCCTACAATGAGCAGTTCTTC	CASSPTRTSGSRSYNEQFF
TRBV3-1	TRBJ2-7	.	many	TGTGCCAGCAGCCAAGAGGGAACGGGTAATTACGAGCAGTACTTC	CASSQEGTGNYEQYF
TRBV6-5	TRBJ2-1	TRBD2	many	TGTGCCAGCAGTACACCCTTTTCGGGAGGAATCAATGAGCAGTTCTTC	CASSTPFSGGINEQFF
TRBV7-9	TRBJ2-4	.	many	TGTGCCAGCAGCCGCGGACAGCCGGAGAACATTCAGTACTTC	CASSRGQPENIQYF
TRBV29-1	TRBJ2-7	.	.	TGCAGCGTTGTGGGGTTGGGGGCCCACGAGCAGTACTTC	CSVVGLGAHEQYF
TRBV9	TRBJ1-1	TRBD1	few	TGTGCCAGCAGTGCGGGTCCCTCGAAGGGGGCAAGCACTGAAGCTTTCTTT	CASSAGPSKGASTEAFF
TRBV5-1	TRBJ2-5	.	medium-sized	TGCGCCAGCAGCCCCGGGAGTTGGCGAGAGACCCAGTACTTC	CASSPGSWRETQYF
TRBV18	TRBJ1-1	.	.	TGTGCCAGCTCACCAACAGGTCGGAACACTGAAGCTTTCTTT	CASSPTGRNTEAFF
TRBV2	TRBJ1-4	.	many	TGTGCCAGCTTTCAAGGGGAAAGTAATGAAAAACTGTTTTTT	CASFQGESNEKLFF
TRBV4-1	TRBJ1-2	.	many	TGCGCCAGCAGCCAAGCTTATACAGAGAACTATGGCTACACCTTC	CASSQAYTENYGYTF
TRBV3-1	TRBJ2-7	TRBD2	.	TGTGCCTCGGGACTAGCGGGAGACTACGAGCAGTACTTC	CASGLAGDYEQYF
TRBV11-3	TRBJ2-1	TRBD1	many	TGTGCCAGCAGCTTAGATCACAGGGGGCGAGACAATGAGCAGTTCTTC	CASSLDHRGRDNEQFF
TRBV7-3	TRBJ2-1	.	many	TGTGCCAGCAGCCCAGCCCGGGACTCCATGGATGAGCAGTTCTTC	CASSPARDSMDEQFF
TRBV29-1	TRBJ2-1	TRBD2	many	TGCAGCGTTGGGAGGGCTAGCGGAAAGGGCAATGAGCAGTTCTTC	CSVGRASGKGNEQFF
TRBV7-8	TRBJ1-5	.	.	TGTGCCAGCAGCACTGCCCGGGGGTTTGGCAATCAGCCCCAGCATTTT	CASSTARGFGNQPQHF
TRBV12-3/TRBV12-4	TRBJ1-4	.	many	TGTGCCAGCAGTTTCGACAAGACTAATGAAAAACTGTTTTTT	CASSFDKTNEKLFF
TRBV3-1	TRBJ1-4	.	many	TGTGCCAGCAGCCAAAGTGCCGGGGGCGTGGTTGAAAAACTGTTTTTT	CASSQSAGGVVEKLFF
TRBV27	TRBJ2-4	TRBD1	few	TGTGCCAGCAGTTTTACCCCAGGGGGCGCCTCGAATAGGGCCAAAAACATTCAGTACTTC	CASSFTPGGASNRAKNIQYF
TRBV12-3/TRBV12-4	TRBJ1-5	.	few	TGTGCCAGCAGTTTCTGGGTGGGGGCTAATCAGCCCCAGCATTTT	CASSFWVGANQPQHF
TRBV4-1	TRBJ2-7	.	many	TGCGCCAGCAGCCCTCAGCGGGCCTACGAGCAGTACTTC	CASSPQRAYEQYF
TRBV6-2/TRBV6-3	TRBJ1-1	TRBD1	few	TGTGCCAGCAGGACAGGGAGGATCGCTGAAGCTTTCTTT	CASRTGRIAEAFF
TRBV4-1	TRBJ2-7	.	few	TGCGCCAGCAGCCATCCCGGCGGCAGGACCTACGAGCAGTACTTC	CASSHPGGRTYEQYF
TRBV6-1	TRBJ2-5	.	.	TGTGCCAGCAGTAGGCGGGACGGGCTACAAGAGACCCAGTACTTC	CASSRRDGLQETQYF
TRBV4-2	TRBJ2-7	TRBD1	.	TGTGCCAGCAGCCAGCCGACAGGGGGAACCTACGAGCAGTACTTC	CASSQPTGGTYEQYF
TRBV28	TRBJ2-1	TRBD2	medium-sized	TGTGCCAGCAGTTCGCCGGGACTAGCGGGGCGGAATGAGCAGTTCTTC	CASSSPGLAGRNEQFF
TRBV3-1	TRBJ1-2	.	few	TGTGCCAGCAGCGAAAAGGGGGTCTACTATGGCTACACCTTC	CASSEKGVYYGYTF
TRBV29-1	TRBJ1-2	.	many	TGCAGCGTTGTGCCAGAACTTTCTATCCCCTTCTATGGCTACACCTTC	CSVVPELSIPFYGYTF
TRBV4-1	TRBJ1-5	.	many	TGCGCCAGCAGCCCGGACACCGGCTCGGATCAGCCCCAGCATTTT	CASSPDTGSDQPQHF
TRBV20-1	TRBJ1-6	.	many	TGCAGTGCTCTACAGGGTTTCGATTCACCCCTCCACTTT	CSALQGFDSPLHF
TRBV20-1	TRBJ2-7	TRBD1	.	TGCAGTGCGTCGACAGGGAGCTCCTACGAGCAGTACTTC	CSASTGSSYEQYF
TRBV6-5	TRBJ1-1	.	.	TGTGCCAGCAGCCCGGGGCACCCGAACACTGAAGCTTTCTTT	CASSPGHPNTEAFF
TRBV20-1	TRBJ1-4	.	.	TGCAGTGCTAAGATTTGGGGGCGGACTAATGAAAAACTGTTTTTT	CSAKIWGRTNEKLFF
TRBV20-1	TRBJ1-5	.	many	TGCAGTGCTACCTCAAGGGAAAGCAATCAGCCCCAGCATTTT	CSATSRESNQPQHF
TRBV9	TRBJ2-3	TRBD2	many	TGTGCCAGCAGCGTATCCCCCGGGACTAGCGCCACAGATACGCAGTATTTT	CASSVSPGTSATDTQYF